This T cell receptor beta chain emerged from a study of cytomegalovirus exposure and HLA in healthy donors. Overall study context: Earlier findings included some 120 million unique TCR beta sequences obtained from about 180 million T cells. Study-wide findings and caveats: Reportedly, TCR beta sequences accurately predicted HLA-A and HLA-B alleles in most subjects.

Regarding this clone: What it recognizes is unknown. One end of the junction varies from germline; a read error may be responsible.

The CDR3 extends over 16 amino acids. CDR1 is KGHSH, CDR2 LQKENI, per germline. PCR amplification relied on 60 Vbeta primers (plus 13 Jbeta primers). In the authors' methods: In a later analysis, approximately 80 million unique TCR beta chains included roughly 11 million shared by two or more donors. Assay used: immunoSEQ multiplex PCR; TCRdb lists only in-frame clones, some missing. V and J calls plus clone size are reproduced from that table; the DNA served to infer D and trimming. Of around 97,000 clones in the sample, around 80% were seen once. Sequencing was done on a sample of PBMCs. This chain connects TRBV18 to TRBJ1-3; 7 bases line up with TRBD1. The clonotype originates from a man aged 40-49 years in good health and CMV-seropositive. The CDR3 protein is CAGSPQTGHSGNTIYF. The CDR3 DNA follows: TGTGCCGGCTCACCGCAGACAGGGCACTCTGGAAACACCATATATTTT. The full variable domain, with the rest looked up from reference TRBV18 and TRBJ1-3, is NAGVMQNPRHLVRRRGQEARLRCSPMKGHSHVYWYRQLPEEGLKFMVYLQKENIIDESGMPKERFSAEFPKEGPSILRIQQVVRGDSAAYFCAGSPQTGHSGNTIYFGEGSWLTVV.